The present entry profiles one TCR beta chain with its context. The antigen is undetermined. Deletions cut 3 bases from V and 4 bases from J, with 19 bases between. CDR1 is SGHTA, CDR2 FQGNSA, per germline. This CDR3 is 17 amino acids long. This specimen comes from a study of T cell responses to AZD1222 COVID-19 vaccine. Study-wide points: Only a handful of AZD1222 recipients, six or seven in all, had baseline seropositivity.

Profiled with immunoSEQ multiplex PCR; TCRdb holds only in-frame clones, not every one. The sample includes about 120,000 clones, around 87% seen only once; the top ten take about 3%. This sequence was found in an adult in good health. V usage is TRBV7-2 and J usage is TRBJ1-3; D might be TRBD1 (6 bases). Source: peripheral blood, taken on day 0 of AZD1222 vaccination. This chain's CDR3 is CASSFLFAGAEGNTIYF. Written as DNA, the CDR3 is TGTGCCAGCAGCTTTTTATTCGCAGGGGCGGAAGGAAACACCATATATTTT. Combining the CDR3 with reference TRBV7-2 and TRBJ1-3 gives the whole variable domain GAGVSQSPSNKVTEKGKDVELRCDPISGHTALYWYRQSLGQGLEFLIYFQGNSAPDKSGLPSDRFSAERTGGSVSTLTIQRTQQEDSAVYLCASSFLFAGAEGNTIYFGEGSWLTVV.